This T cell receptor (beta chain) was profiled in a study of regulatory T cells in long-lasting Graves disease (dated by TCRdb to the early 2020s). Concerning the study at large: Antithyroid drugs had been taken for less than 3 months by newly diagnosed Graves' disease patients. Peripheral blood TCR sequencing and RNA sequencing compared persistent Graves' disease patients with newly diagnosed Graves' disease patients. The study took place in China and was registered as a clinical trial. A total of around 33 samples underwent TCR sequencing, from around 13 patients with persistent Graves' disease and 20 patients with newly diagnosed Graves' disease.

The library was made by multiplex PCR. TCRdb records Illumina HiSeq 4000 as the sequencer. To build TCR beta libraries, CDR3 regions were amplified by Arm-PCR using iRepertoire HTBI primers. Before sequencing, the PCR products underwent gel purification. The authors' analysis ran thus. Across samples, about 63 TRBV and 15 or so TRBJ segments were identified and used for gene usage analysis of CDR3 amino acid clonotypes. Filtered high-quality paired reads were merged into contigs using COPE and FqMerger. BLAST was used to align contigs to IMGT TRBV, TRBD and TRBJ reference genes, and CDR3 was defined according to IMGT. Any clonotype with a frequency above 0.1% was classified as a highly expanded clone. Shannon entropy served as the measure of repertoire diversity, while the Gini coefficient captured V-J evenness. A clonotype found in more than one individual was treated as public. The public reads were quality trimmed at Q25 with fastp and then assembled into clones with MiXCR by TCRdb, keeping productive beta chains. Records with the same CDR3 protein are collapsed into one entry carrying the most frequent genes and DNA. The V and J calls were not made by the authors but by TCRdb's processing. This sample has around 250,000 distinct CDR3 sequences in its table, and more than 15% of those were observed once. Together, the top ten hold approximately 15% of the sample.

Per the publication, the time point label means: newly diagnosed GD, antithyroid drugs for less than 3 months. RNA was extracted from PBMCs in TRIzol for both TCR sequencing and RNA sequencing. Graves' disease was diagnosed according to American Thyroid Association guidelines. Recruitment of patients was carried out at an endocrinology department in Xi'an, China. Each patient gave approximately 9 milliliters of peripheral blood, collected in an EDTA anticoagulant tube. Ficoll Paque Plus density gradient separation was used to isolate PBMCs, and no further T cell sorting was done. An Agilent 2100 Bioanalyzer and agarose gel were used to check RNA quality, and a NanoDrop 2000 was used to measure RNA concentration. The CDR3 runs 18 amino acids, cysteine and phenylalanine included. Only the CDR3 DNA is retained, 54 bases long and in frame from the first base. Trimming leaves V shorter by 1 base and J shorter by 1 base, with the junction holding 3 bases beyond the gene matches. The germline V gene supplies CDR1 MGHRA and CDR2 YSYEKL.

Summary of the overall study and its limitations: Persistent disease showed preferential use of TRBV28, TRBJ1-2 and TRBJ2-5, whereas newly diagnosed disease favored TRBV20-1 and TRBJ2-1. The authors acknowledged the small sample size as a limitation that may reduce accuracy. Patients with persistent disease shared more public clonotypes (roughly 2,900) than newly diagnosed patients did (more than 900). Sequencing and analysis were restricted to the TCR beta chain. Lower TCR Shannon entropy and fewer highly expanded clones were observed in persistent Graves' disease patients than in newly diagnosed patients, which suggested clonal expansion. Because the primary lesion, thyroid tissue, could not be accessed, the study looked at peripheral blood alone.

About this clonotype: No antigen is known for it. No base quality information exists; no much larger clone differs at one position.

These same records also appear under a second study, on T cells in Graves' hyperthyroidism and ophthalmopathy. The second investigation adds: Stable Graves' hyperthyroidism was defined as no progression to ophthalmopathy during 18 months of follow-up. The hyperthyroidism patients were between 18 and 65 years old and newly diagnosed, with a disease duration of less than 2 months. Exclusion was applied to patients with uncontrolled infections, other autoimmune diseases, pregnancy or lactation. Diagnoses were based on clinical symptoms, serum thyroxine and TRAb, thyroid ultrasound and orbital computed tomography. The TCR CDR3 was subjected to a first round of RT-PCR using the HTBI primer set and the Qiagen OneStep RT-PCR kit. Blood samples also contained most of the expanded thyroid clonotypes (frequency above 0.001), which suggests that blood repertoires may reflect thyroid immune responses. A 13 V-J signature model separated ophthalmopathy from stable hyperthyroidism, with 87.88% sensitivity and about 81% specificity in cross-validation and 80%/75% in testing. During validation, the model predicted progression to ophthalmopathy a median of approximately six months ahead of onset, with around 65% sensitivity and 72.22% specificity. To identify distinguishing TCR V-J signatures, a discovery cohort of 90 to 100 patients was used, comprising some 45 with Graves' ophthalmopathy and around 57 with stable Graves' hyperthyroidism. Prospective prediction of ophthalmopathy was tested in an independent validation cohort of 18 hyperthyroidism patients and some 17 patients who later progressed to ophthalmopathy. The roughly 91 discovery patients were randomly split 7:3 into training and test sets. Thyroid tissue and blood T-cell repertoires from about six Graves' hyperthyroidism patients were also compared in the study. After blood sampling, hyperthyroidism patients were treated with methimazole at a starting dose of 30 mg daily, and ophthalmopathy patients were treated with high-dose intravenous methylprednisolone. Libraries were constructed in a second round of multiplex PCR, after which size selection and purification were carried out. Sequencing of the libraries was done on an Illumina HiSeq2000 using paired-end 100 bp reads. SOAPnuke was used to process the raw data, with reads discarded if the reads contained adapters or uncalled bases, had a mean Phred below 15, or lacked an exact constant-primer or identifier match. COPE v1.2.5 was used to merge the high-quality paired reads, and each unique nucleotide sequence was defined as a clonotype. Clonotypes were aligned to IMGT TRBV, TRBD and TRBJ reference segments using MiTCR v1.1. The analysis included only V-J combinations with a frequency above 0.0001, which together covered over 98% of the repertoires. The TCS score was defined as the ratio of F50 (clonal expansion) to E x V (chaos), calculated using BLOSUM62-based TCRdist between CDR3 peptides within each V-J. Welch's t-statistics and random forest reduced roughly 540 V-J features to under 15, which were used in a naive Bayes classifier (R e1071). Sample size was not statistically predetermined, and investigators were not blinded to group allocation. TCR Vbeta CDR3 sequencing of 140 or so peripheral blood samples (approximately 44 ophthalmopathy, roughly 74 hyperthyroidism and approximately 17 progressor patients) is reported in the paper.

Here the chain combines TRBV4-1 and TRBJ2-4, and 14 bases in between align with TRBD2. This receptor was taken from a woman in her twenties or thirties with Graves disease. Donor details come from another sample of the same person, matched by shared clones. Here the sequenced sample was peripheral blood mononuclear cells (PBMCs), taken at new diagnosis, from a patient treated with antithyroid drugs. CDR3 loop: CASSQGLAGGVAKNIQYF. The DNA sequence is TGCGCCAGCAGCCAAGGACTAGCGGGGGGGGTGGCCAAAAACATTCAGTACTTC.